This TCR beta chain stems from a study of Ad26.COV2.S vaccination and SARS-CoV-2 variants. At the level of the study: The Ad26.COV2.S arm of the COV1001 trial was where the donor was placed. The study's findings and limits: Vaccinees reportedly had broad spike-specific CD8+ and CD4+ T cell responses.

This clone showed up just a few times. Its antigen remains unknown. The germline V and J ends were trimmed by 4 bases and 3 bases, with 11 bases remaining between them. CDR1 and CDR2 (germline): SGHNT, YYREEE (reference sequence). This CDR3 contains 13 residues. Treatment meaning: roughly 20 received Ad26.COV2.S at low or high dose, single or two shots; about 5 received placebo; per-sample allocation not given. Specimens were obtained on day 63 following the first vaccine or placebo injection. Here immunoSEQ multiplex PCR was the method, and the copy in TCRdb shows in-frame clones only, minus some. The sample holds about 680,000 clones; about 90% are singletons and the top ten take approximately 1.5%.

The TCR originated in a person between 18 and 60 years old who received the Ad26.COV2.S COVID-19 vaccine or a placebo. The material was peripheral blood, obtained in a trial of Ad26.COV2.S vaccine versus placebo. This rearrangement joins TRBV5-4 to TRBJ2-7; maybe TRBD1 (6 bases). The CDR3 sequence is CASSVDRFYEQYF. The CDR3 DNA sequence: TGTGCCAGCAGCGTGGACAGATTCTACGAGCAGTACTTC.